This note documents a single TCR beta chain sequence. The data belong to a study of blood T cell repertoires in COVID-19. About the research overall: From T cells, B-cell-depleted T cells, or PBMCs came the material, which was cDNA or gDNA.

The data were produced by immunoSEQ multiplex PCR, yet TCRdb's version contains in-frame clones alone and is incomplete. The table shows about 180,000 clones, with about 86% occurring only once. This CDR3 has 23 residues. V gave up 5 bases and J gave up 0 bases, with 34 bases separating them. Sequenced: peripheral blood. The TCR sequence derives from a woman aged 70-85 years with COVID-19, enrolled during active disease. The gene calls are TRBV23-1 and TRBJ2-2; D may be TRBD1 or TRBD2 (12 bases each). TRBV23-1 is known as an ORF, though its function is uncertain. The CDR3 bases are TGCGCCAGCAGTAACCGGGACAGGGGGCATGTCCTAGCGGGAGGGACGAACACCGGGGAGCTGTTTTTT. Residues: CASSNRDRGHVLAGGTNTGELFF.